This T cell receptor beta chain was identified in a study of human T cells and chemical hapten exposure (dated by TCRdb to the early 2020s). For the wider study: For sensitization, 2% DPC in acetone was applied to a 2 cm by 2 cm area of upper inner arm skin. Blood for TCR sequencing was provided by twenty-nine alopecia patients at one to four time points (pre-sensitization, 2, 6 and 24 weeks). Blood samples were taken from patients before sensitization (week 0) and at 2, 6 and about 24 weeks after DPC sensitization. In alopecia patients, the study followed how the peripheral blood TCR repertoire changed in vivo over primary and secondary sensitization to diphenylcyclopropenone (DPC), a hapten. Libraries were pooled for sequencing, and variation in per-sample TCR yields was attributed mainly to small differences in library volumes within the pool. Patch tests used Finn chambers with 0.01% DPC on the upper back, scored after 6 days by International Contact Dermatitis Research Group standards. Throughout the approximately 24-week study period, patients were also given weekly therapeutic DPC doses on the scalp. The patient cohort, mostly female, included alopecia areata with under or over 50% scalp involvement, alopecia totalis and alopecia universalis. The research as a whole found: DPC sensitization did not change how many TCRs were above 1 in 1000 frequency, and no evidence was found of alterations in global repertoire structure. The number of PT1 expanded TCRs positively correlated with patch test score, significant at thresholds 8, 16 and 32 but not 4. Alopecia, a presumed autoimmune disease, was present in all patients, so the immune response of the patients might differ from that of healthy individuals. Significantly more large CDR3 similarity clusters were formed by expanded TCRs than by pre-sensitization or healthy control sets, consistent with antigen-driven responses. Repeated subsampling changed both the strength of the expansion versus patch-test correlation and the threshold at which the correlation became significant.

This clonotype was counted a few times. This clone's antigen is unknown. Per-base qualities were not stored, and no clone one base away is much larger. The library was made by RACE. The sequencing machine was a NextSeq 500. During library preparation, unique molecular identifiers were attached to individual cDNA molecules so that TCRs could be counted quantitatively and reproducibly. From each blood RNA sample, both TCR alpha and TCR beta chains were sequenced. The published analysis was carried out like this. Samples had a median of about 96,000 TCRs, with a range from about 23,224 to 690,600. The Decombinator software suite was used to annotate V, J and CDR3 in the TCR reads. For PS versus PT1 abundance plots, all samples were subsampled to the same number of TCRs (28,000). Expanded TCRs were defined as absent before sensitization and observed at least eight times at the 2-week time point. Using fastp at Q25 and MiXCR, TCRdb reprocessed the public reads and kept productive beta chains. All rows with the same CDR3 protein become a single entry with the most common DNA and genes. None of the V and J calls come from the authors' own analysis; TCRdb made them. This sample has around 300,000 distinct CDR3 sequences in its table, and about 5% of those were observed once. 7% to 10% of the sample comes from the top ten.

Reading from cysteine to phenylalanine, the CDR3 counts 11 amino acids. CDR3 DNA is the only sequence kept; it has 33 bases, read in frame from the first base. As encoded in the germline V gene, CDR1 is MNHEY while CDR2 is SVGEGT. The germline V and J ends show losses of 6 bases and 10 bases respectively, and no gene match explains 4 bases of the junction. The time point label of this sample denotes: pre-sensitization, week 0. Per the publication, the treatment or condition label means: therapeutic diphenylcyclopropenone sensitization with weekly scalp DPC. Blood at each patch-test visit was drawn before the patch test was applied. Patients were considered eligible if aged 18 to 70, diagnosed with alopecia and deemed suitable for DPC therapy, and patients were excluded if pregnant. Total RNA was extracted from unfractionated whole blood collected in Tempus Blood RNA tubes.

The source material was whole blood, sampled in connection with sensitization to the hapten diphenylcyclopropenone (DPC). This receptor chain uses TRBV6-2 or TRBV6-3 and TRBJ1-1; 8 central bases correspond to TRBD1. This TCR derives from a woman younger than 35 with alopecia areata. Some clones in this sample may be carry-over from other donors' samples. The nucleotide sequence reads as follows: TGTGCCAGCAGCCAGGGGGCTGGAGCTTTCTTT. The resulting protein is CASSQGAGAFF.